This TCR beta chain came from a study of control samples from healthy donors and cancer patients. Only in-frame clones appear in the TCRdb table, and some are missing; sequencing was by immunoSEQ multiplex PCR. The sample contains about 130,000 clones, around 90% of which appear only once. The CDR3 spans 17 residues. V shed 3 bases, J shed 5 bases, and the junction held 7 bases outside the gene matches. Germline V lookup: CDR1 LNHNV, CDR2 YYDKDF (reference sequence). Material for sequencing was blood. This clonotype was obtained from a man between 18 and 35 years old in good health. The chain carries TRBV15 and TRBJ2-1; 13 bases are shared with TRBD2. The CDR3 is CATSRGPGTSGDNEQFF. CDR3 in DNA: TGTGCCACCAGCAGGGGCCCCGGGACTAGCGGGGACAATGAGCAGTTCTTC.